The present T cell receptor beta chain was sequenced within a study of T-cell memory formation after mild COVID-19. Many counts were recorded for this clonotype. Antigen: not known. The CDR3 totals 12 residues. The germline V and J ends were trimmed by 5 bases and 4 bases, with 9 bases remaining between them. cDNA libraries for TCR alpha and TCR beta, carrying sample barcodes and UMIs, came from 5'RACE with constant-segment primers. TCRdb re-analysed the 5' RACE reads in MiXCR, keeping a single row per CDR3 protein. The sample has 550,000 to 700,000 distinct CDR3 sequences; 18% are singletons. Overall study results and limits: Contracting clones from day 15 to 85 showed balanced CD4/CD8; later expanders favored CD4+.

The receptor comes from an adult woman who had mild COVID-19 (a few samples of this study predate the infection). Cell type and time point are not known. The sequenced sample consisted of PBMCs or a T cell subset sorted from them (not recorded which). This sequence joins TRBV12-3 or TRBV12-4 and TRBJ2-7; D uncertain. The DNA for the CDR3 is TGTGCCAGCAGTCGACAAGTTTACGAGCAGTACTTC. Amino acids: CASSRQVYEQYF.